Here is one T cell receptor (beta chain) with its context. This clone was seen once. The clone's antigen remains unknown. No base quality values were provided; no much bigger clone lies one nucleotide off. This sample is drawn from a study of blood T cell repertoires in COVID-19 (dated by TCRdb to about 2020). About the study as a whole: Samples from collaborators originated in the United States, Italy and Spain and spanned both the acute and convalescent phases of COVID-19. Subjects who had been exposed to COVID-19, were actively infected with it, or had recovered from it provided the deeply sampled blood TCRbeta repertoires that made up the dataset. The material from the prospective study consisted of cDNA or gDNA derived from T cells, B-cell-depleted T cells, or PBMCs. The samples were drawn from the first 160 participants of the ongoing ImmuneRACE study and from 950 to 1,500 subjects provided by 6 global collaborators. Where available, HLA class I and class II types were taken from metadata supplied by the sample provider and were not determined by assay-based typing. Sample metadata almost always included a de-identified subject ID, COVID-19 status, age in years and sex. The repertoires were released in a freely available public database intended as a resource for research on the immune response to SARS-CoV-2. Overall study outcomes, separate from this receptor: The amount of clinical and demographic metadata varied by source and participant and was provided uncurated.

TCRbeta CDR3 regions were amplified from genomic DNA by means of the immunoSEQ Assay, a bias-controlled multiplex PCR. The study's own analysis went as follows. Within the assay, amplification of reference gene primers was used to estimate how many nucleated cells each sample contained. Sequence reads were collapsed and filtered to measure the absolute abundance of every unique TCRbeta CDR3 rearrangement. For each sample, productive Simpson clonality was calculated as the square root of Simpson's diversity index over productive rearrangements. What TCRdb holds here is the immuneACCESS table cut down to in-frame rearrangements. Part of the clones is not present; checked against another copy, under half of the missing clones reflect an unresolved V gene, and the others are unexplained. That table gives V, J and clone size, and the DNA gave D and trimming. Within this sample are around 130,000 clones, with approximately 90% of them counted one time only. The ten top clones hold around a quarter of the sample.

Trimmed from V: 3 bases; trimmed from J: 4 bases; junction bases lacking a gene match: 18. Spanning cysteine to phenylalanine, the CDR3 consists of 19 amino acids. Here the CDR3 DNA is all that survives: 57 bases in frame from base 1. Based on the germline V gene (reference sequence), the CDR1 and CDR2 sequences are SEHNR and FQNEAQ. Whole blood was collected in K2EDTA tubes by collaborating institutions according to the institutions' own protocols. For TCRbeta analysis, collaborators shipped samples as frozen whole blood, isolated PBMCs, or DNA extracted from either of those sample types. The sequenced sample consisted of peripheral blood. The chain couples TRBV7-9 to TRBJ2-1, and 7 bases in between align with TRBD2. The TCR was taken from a man aged 65 to 79 with active or convalescent COVID-19. The CDR3 protein: CASSFGIAGGGGIYNEQFF. The DNA sequence is given as TGTGCCAGCAGCTTTGGGATAGCGGGTGGGGGTGGAATTTACAATGAGCAGTTCTTC.